This TCR beta chain was identified during a study of human T cells and chemical hapten exposure. The germline gives CDR1 LGHNA, CDR2 YNFKEQ. J gave up 6 bases and V 0 bases, and 8 bases lay outside the gene matches. The CDR3 spans 16 residues. A single record per CDR3 protein comes from TCRdb applying MiXCR to the RACE reads. Of 35,000 to 45,000 distinct CDR3 sequences in the sample, more than 8.5% were seen once. The time point: patch test 2, 6 weeks after DPC sensitization. Treatment here: therapeutic diphenylcyclopropenone sensitization with weekly scalp DPC. This clonotype occurred a few times. This sequence joins TRBV4-2 and TRBJ1-1; 9 bases line up with TRBD1. The source material was whole blood, sampled in connection with sensitization to the hapten diphenylcyclopropenone (DPC). The sequence derives from a woman aged 40 to 50 with alopecia areata. Some clones in this sample may be carry-over from other donors' samples. CDR3 in amino acids: CASSQDEGTGFPEAFF. CDR3 bases: TGTGCCAGCAGCCAAGATGAGGGGACAGGGTTTCCTGAAGCTTTCTTT.